A selection of T cell receptor beta chains follows, all from one sample in a study of shared T cell receptors in the human thymus. Repertoires were generated with immunoSEQ multiplex PCR, while TCRdb's copy carries only in-frame clones and drops some. Counted here are 72,000 or so clones, roughly 96% occurring once; the ten biggest clones make up approximately 0.03%. The sample taken for sequencing was thymocytes. These receptors came from a human donor. CDR3s include the opening cysteine and the closing phenylalanine or tryptophan. Fields, in order: CDR3 protein, CDR3 DNA, D gene, V gene, CDR3 length, J gene, clone size. A D gene is named only where the DNA matches it firmly. Size tells how often a clone was seen (once, few, many) or the class of an expanded clone, and some rows leave it out.

CASSWLAGACHQETQYF | TGCGCCAGCAGTTGGCTAGCGGGGGCCTGCCATCAAGAGACCCAGTACTTC | TRBD2 | TRBV5-1 | 17 | TRBJ2-5 | NA
CASSKVTEGQEKLFF | TGTGCCAGCAGCAAAGTGACTGAGGGGCAAGAAAAACTGTTTTTT | NA | TRBV21-1 | 15 | TRBJ1-4 | once
CASSFSDSPLHF | TGTGCCAGCAGCTTCAGCGATTCACCCCTCCACTTT | NA | TRBV5-4 | 12 | TRBJ1-6 | NA
CASSDLSTGDAYGYTF | TGTGCCAGCAGTGATCTATCGACAGGGGATGCCTATGGCTACACCTTC | TRBD1 | TRBV25-1 | 16 | TRBJ1-2 | once
CASSLGHTPLHF | TGTGCCAGCAGCTTAGGTCACACACCCCTCCACTTT | NA | TRBV7-2 | 12 | TRBJ1-6 | NA
CASSKVVRGPGRYDAKNIQYF | TGTGCCAGCAGTAAAGTCGTTAGGGGACCCGGGAGGTATGATGCCAAAAACATTCAGTACTTC | TRBD2 | TRBV28 | 21 | TRBJ2-4 | once
CASSVWRGGVTDTQYF | TGTGCCAGCAGTGTTTGGCGGGGGGGCGTCACAGATACGCAGTATTTT | TRBD2 | TRBV6-1 | 16 | TRBJ2-3 | NA
CASSQVLYGFQPQHF | TGCGCCAGCAGCCAAGTTCTTTACGGGTTCCAGCCCCAGCATTTT | NA | TRBV4-3 | 15 | TRBJ1-5 | NA
CATSRSTVNTEAFF | TGTGCCACCAGCAGATCAACGGTGAACACTGAAGCTTTCTTT | NA | TRBV15 | 14 | TRBJ1-1 | NA
CATSRDSYLQQELAGGPDNEQFF | TGTGCCACCAGCAGAGACAGCTATTTACAACAGGAACTAGCGGGGGGACCCGACAATGAGCAGTTCTTC | TRBD2 | TRBV15 | 23 | TRBJ2-1 | NA
CASSQDGGARYEQYF | TGCGCCAGCAGCCAAGATGGGGGGGCGCGCTACGAGCAGTACTTC | NA | TRBV4-3 | 15 | TRBJ2-7 | NA
CASSRVGMNTEAFF | TGTGCCAGCAGCAGGGTGGGCATGAACACTGAAGCTTTCTTT | NA | TRBV9 | 14 | TRBJ1-1 | NA
CASRPGGDTEAFF | TGTGCCAGCAGGCCGGGGGGGGACACTGAAGCTTTCTTT | NA | TRBV27 | 13 | TRBJ1-1 | NA
CATSRGLFAGGEDTEAFF | TGTGCCACCAGCAGGGGGTTGTTCGCAGGGGGCGAGGACACTGAAGCTTTCTTT | TRBD1 | TRBV15 | 18 | TRBJ1-1 | NA
CASSVYRGPIYGYTF | TGTGCCAGCAGCGTATACAGGGGACCCATCTATGGCTACACCTTC | TRBD1 | TRBV5-4 | 15 | TRBJ1-2 | NA
CASGLVRLGSGGENNEQYF | TGTGCTAGTGGTTTGGTAAGGCTTGGTAGCGGGGGTGAAAATAACGAGCAGTACTTC | TRBD2 | TRBV12-5 | 19 | TRBJ2-7 | NA
CASSLDGAGGYEQYF | TGTGCCAGCAGCTTGGATGGGGCGGGTGGATACGAGCAGTACTTC | NA | TRBV5-4 | 15 | TRBJ2-7 | NA
CAIRGGQGVVYEQYF | TGTGCCATCAGGGGAGGACAGGGCGTTGTCTACGAGCAGTACTTC | TRBD1 | TRBV10-3 | 15 | TRBJ2-7 | NA
CASSFHPASYQPQHF | TGTGCCAGCAGTTTTCACCCGGCGTCATATCAGCCCCAGCATTTT | NA | TRBV27 | 15 | TRBJ1-5 | NA
CAITRTGAYGYTF | TGTGCCATCACCAGGACAGGGGCTTATGGCTACACCTTC | TRBD1 | TRBV10-3 | 13 | TRBJ1-2 | NA
CATSREKLTGTTVNQPQHF | TGTGCCACCAGCAGAGAGAAATTGACAGGAACCACTGTCAATCAGCCCCAGCATTTT | NA | TRBV15 | 19 | TRBJ1-5 | NA
CASSLGGPPRGTDTQYF | TGTGCCAGCAGCTTAGGAGGCCCGCCCAGGGGCACAGATACGCAGTATTTT | NA | TRBV11-1 | 17 | TRBJ2-3 | NA
CASSLDRPRSGYTF | TGCGCCAGCAGCCTGGACAGGCCCCGGAGTGGCTACACCTTC | TRBD1 | TRBV5-1 | 14 | TRBJ1-2 | NA
CASSLTGLDTQYF | TGTGCCAGCAGTTTGACTGGGTTAGATACGCAGTATTTT | NA | TRBV28 | 13 | TRBJ2-3 | NA
CASSFTGDTNTGELFF | TGTGCCAGCAGCTTTACGGGGGACACGAACACCGGGGAGCTGTTTTTT | NA | TRBV7-2 | 16 | TRBJ2-2 | NA
CASSLFLAGGITPYTQYF | TGTGCCAGCAGCTTATTCCTAGCGGGGGGGATTACACCTTATACGCAGTATTTT | TRBD2 | TRBV7-8 | 18 | TRBJ2-3 | NA
CASSQERDRGSKVAKNIQYF | TGTGCCAGCAGCCAAGAAAGGGACAGGGGGTCAAAGGTAGCCAAAAACATTCAGTACTTC | TRBD1 | TRBV14 | 20 | TRBJ2-4 | NA
CASSLNWSEEATNEKLFF | TGCGCCAGCAGCTTGAATTGGTCGGAGGAAGCAACTAATGAAAAACTGTTTTTT | NA | TRBV5-1 | 18 | TRBJ1-4 | once
CASSQDRAGVDQPQHF | TGCGCCAGCAGCCAAGATCGGGCGGGGGTCGATCAGCCCCAGCATTTT | NA | TRBV4-1 | 16 | TRBJ1-5 | NA
CASSIDVPYEQYF | TGTGCCAGTAGTATAGATGTACCCTACGAGCAGTACTTC | NA | TRBV19 | 13 | TRBJ2-7 | NA
CASSLDIAEASTDTQYF | TGTGCCAGCAGTTTGGACATAGCGGAAGCAAGCACAGATACGCAGTATTTT | NA | TRBV27 | 17 | TRBJ2-3 | NA
CASSLSGTEAFF | TGTGCCAGCAGTCTCTCGGGGACTGAAGCTTTCTTT | NA | TRBV6-1 | 12 | TRBJ1-1 | NA